This T cell receptor (beta chain) appears in the sequencing data of a study of response to subunit inactivated influenza vaccine (dated by TCRdb to between 2017 and 2018). Study-wide context: To follow how T cells responded to a trivalent subunit inactivated influenza vaccine, the researchers relied on deep quantitative profiling of the T cell receptor repertoire.

The library was generated by RT-PCR. The sample was run on an Illumina HiSeq 2500. TCRdb's own reprocessing of the public reads used fastp at Q25 and MiXCR and kept productive beta chains. Rows are combined by CDR3 protein, so each entry shows the most common genes and DNA. The sample yields 500,000 or so distinct CDR3 sequences; approximately 17% were counted once. The ten largest clonotypes hold less than 4% of the sample. V lost 6 bases and J lost 8 bases, and the count of bases not matched to a germline gene is 8. The CDR1 and CDR2 encoded by the germline V gene are ENHRY and SYGVKD. The CDR3 contains 14 residues, cysteine and phenylalanine counted. Only the CDR3 portion is preserved as DNA: 42 bases, with reading frame beginning at the first base. The table lists this clonotype with a few counts. The antigen this receptor binds is unknown. The sample holds no much larger clone one base away, and base qualities are not on file.

Overall study results and their limits: The authors proposed that each seasonal influenza vaccination may bring in only a limited number of new T cells.

This receptor was obtained from a man aged 45 to 75 who received an inactivated influenza vaccine. Donor details come from another sample of the same person, matched by shared clones. Recombination connected TRBV10-3 to TRBJ2-2; 8 of the junction bases match TRBD1. This specimen consisted of CD4+ T cells sorted from PBMCs, obtained around 25 months after vaccination. The DNA sequence follows: TGTGCCATCAGCACCAAGGACAGGGAAGGGGAGCTGTTTTTT. Its protein reads: CAISTKDREGELFF.